A single sample is the source of the 6 T cell receptor beta chains below, sequenced in a study of CD8+CD57+ T cells in acquired aplastic anemia. Genomic DNA acted as the template from which TCR beta VDJ combination and CDR3 sequence profiling were carried out. TCRdb reprocessed the reads with MiXCR, giving one entry per CDR3 protein. The table includes some 150,000 distinct CDR3 sequences, 35% to 50% detected once. Specimen: sorted CD4+, CD8+, or CD8+CD57+ T cells (not recorded which) from PBMCs. Every receptor here comes from a human donor in good health, serving as a control.

A word on this clonotype: It is likely a read error, because the conserved phenylalanine at the end of the CDR3 is missing. No DNA is shown, since the ends of the CDR3 on it are uncertain; the CDR3 is the one TCRdb lists. The chain employs TRBV2 and TRBJ1-5. Including both end residues, the CDR3 is 14 amino acids long. The germline gives CDR1 SNHLY, CDR2 FYNNEI. The CDR3 here is CASRTEPSNQPQHL.

Remarks on this clonotype: The conserved phenylalanine or tryptophan is not found at the CDR3 terminus, so this likely reflects a read error. The chain recombines TRBV7-9 with TRBJ2-5; D call uncertain. V was clipped by 3 bases and J by 5 bases, with 7 bases between them. This CDR3 has 12 residues. Germline V lookup: CDR1 SEHNR, CDR2 FQNEAQ (reference sequence). This CDR3 is CASSLVSETQYI. The CDR3 DNA follows: TGTGCCAGCAGCTTGGTGAGCGAGACCCAGTACATC.

Ten or more counts support this clonotype. V gene TRBV5-8 combines with J gene TRBJ2-7; 8 bases are a match to TRBD1. Germline CDR1 SGHTS, CDR2 YDEGEE. The CDR3 loop spans 14 amino acids. With 1 base clipped from V and 3 bases from J, the junction kept 3 bases outside the gene matches. The CDR3 reads CASSLLGTGYEQYF. The CDR3 bases are TGTGCCAGCAGCTTGCTGGGGACAGGCTACGAGCAGTACTTC. Based on the CDR3 plus reference TRBV5-8 and TRBJ2-7, the full variable domain is EAGVTQSPTHLIKTRGQQATLRCSPISGHTSVYWYQQALGLGLQFLLWYDEGEERNRGNFPPRFSGRQFPNYSSELNVNALELEDSALYLCASSLLGTGYEQYFGPGTRLTVT.

This clonotype has at least ten counts. The chain joins TRBV30 to TRBJ1-6; the D is unclear. V dropped 0 bases and J dropped 3 bases, with 9 bases sitting between them. The CDR3 length is 15 residues. Germline V gene sequence: CDR1 GTSNPN, CDR2 SVGIG (reference sequence). CDR3 loop: CAWSVLFIYNSPLHF. As DNA, the CDR3 is TGTGCCTGGAGTGTACTCTTCATCTATAATTCACCCCTCCACTTT.

This clonotype appeared many times. CDR3 residues: CASSILLSSGANVLTF. The CDR3 DNA reads TGTGCCAGTAGTATCCTCCTAAGCTCTGGGGCCAACGTCCTGACTTTC. The chain has TRBV19 and TRBJ2-6; D unresolved. From germline, CDR1 is LNHDA and CDR2 SQIVND (reference sequence). CDR3 length: 16 amino acids. V was cut by 3 bases and J by 0 bases, with 9 bases left in between.

There are a few counts of this clonotype. The rearrangement links TRBV28 to TRBJ1-3; no definite D call. Trimming shortened V by 7 bases and J by 7 bases, and 14 bases separated the two germline ends. The CDR3 contains 13 residues. Germline values: CDR1 MDHEN, CDR2 SYDVKM. The CDR3 spells CASTPGLENTIYF. DNA of the CDR3: TGTGCCAGCACCCCGGGCCTCGAGAACACCATATATTTT. Based on the CDR3 plus reference TRBV28 and TRBJ1-3, the full variable domain is DVKVTQSSRYLVKRTGEKVFLECVQDMDHENMFWYRQDPGLGLRLIYFSYDVKMKEKGDIPEGYSVSREKKERFSLILESASTNQTSMYLCASTPGLENTIYFGEGSWLTVV.